This TCR beta chain was sequenced during a study of cytomegalovirus exposure and HLA in healthy donors. This CDR3 is 15 amino acids long. In germline, CDR1 is LNHNV, CDR2 YYDKDF (reference sequence). V was shortened by 0 bases and J by 5 bases, with 13 bases between the two germline ends. PCR primers comprised 60 Vbeta and 13 Jbeta primers. TCRdb's copy holds only in-frame clones and misses some; the assay was immunoSEQ multiplex PCR. This repertoire shows roughly 100,000 clones, approximately 87% found once; its top ten account for 2.5% to 3%. Input material: PBMCs. The chain couples TRBV15 to TRBJ1-1, with D perhaps TRBD1 (5 bases). The sequence was obtained from a middle-aged man in good health and CMV-seronegative. The CDR3 loop reads CATSRDRRGGTEAFF. CDR3 nucleotides: TGTGCCACCAGCAGAGATCGAAGGGGAGGTACTGAAGCTTTCTTT.